This T cell receptor beta chain derives from a study of early T cells in non-severe SARS-CoV-2 infection. This clonotype was found many times. TCRdb passed the 5' RACE reads through MiXCR, listing each CDR3 protein once. The table includes 81,000 or so distinct CDR3 sequences, approximately 12% detected once. Germline V gene sequence: CDR1 SGHVS, CDR2 FNYEAQ. J lost 4 bases, V lost 5 bases, and 11 bases had no gene match. This CDR3 region has 16 residues. Sequences were obtained from whole blood. The V gene is TRBV7-6, the J gene TRBJ2-1; TRBD2 matches at 7 bases. The sequence came from an adult who was a healthcare worker with PCR-confirmed SARS-CoV-2 infection or an uninfected control (not recorded which). DNA for the CDR3: TGTGCCAGCAGCCCCCAGATAGAGCGGGAATACAATGAGCAGTTCTTC. Its translation: CASSPQIEREYNEQFF.